A selection of T cell receptor beta chains follows, all from one sample in a study of T cells in Graves' hyperthyroidism and ophthalmopathy. MiXCR, run by TCRdb on the multiplex PCR reads, gives a single entry per CDR3 protein. The data hold 490,000 or so distinct CDR3 sequences, with approximately 23% observed a single time. Specimen: blood. The receptors were sampled from a woman aged 65 to 85 with Graves' ophthalmopathy. Each CDR3 is given with its conserved first and last residue. Each record gives: J gene, clone size, V gene, D gene, CDR3 DNA, CDR3 protein. The D gene is left open where the match is weak. A clone size is listed for some rows: how often the clone was seen (once, few, many), or a class if it is expanded.

>TRBJ1-3|once|TRBV30|TRBD1
TGTGCCTTCAGGGGGCTTGGAAACACCATATATTTT
CAFRGLGNTIYF
>TRBJ2-2|-|TRBV29-1|-
TGCAGCGTTGCCCCCTCGGGCACCGGGGAGCTGTTTTTT
CSVAPSGTGELFF
>TRBJ2-2|few|TRBV5-8|TRBD1
TGTGCCAGCAGCCTACGGGACAGGGGAAACACCGGGGAGCTGTTTTTT
CASSLRDRGNTGELFF
>TRBJ2-2|-|TRBV5-1|-
TGCGCCAGCAGCTTATGGCTAGCGAAGAACACCGGGGAGCTGTTTTTT
CASSLWLAKNTGELFF
>TRBJ2-5|-|TRBV24-1|TRBD2
TGTGCCACCAGTGATTTGGCGGGAGGCCGGGAGACCCAGTACTTC
CATSDLAGGRETQYF
>TRBJ1-6|once|TRBV28|-
TGTGCCAGCAGTCCCTTTGGCAGGGGCGCCTCACCCCTCCACTTT
CASSPFGRGASPLHF
>TRBJ2-1|few|TRBV6-6|TRBD2
TGTGCCAGCAGTTATTCTAGCGGGAGGCCCTACAATGAGCAGTTCTTC
CASSYSSGRPYNEQFF
>TRBJ2-5|few|TRBV3-1|TRBD2
TGTGCCAGCAGCCGACTAGCGGGAGGGCCGGTTGAAGAGACCCAGTACTTC
CASSRLAGGPVEETQYF
>TRBJ2-7|-|TRBV7-9|TRBD1
TGTGCCAGCAGCTCTCCGGGACAGACCTACGAGCAGTACTTC
CASSSPGQTYEQYF
>TRBJ2-4|-|TRBV6-1|-
TGTGCCAGCAGCCGGGAGCAAAGGGGGAACATTCAGTACTTC
CASSREQRGNIQYF
>TRBJ2-1|-|TRBV5-8|-
TGTGCCAGCAGCTTGGTTTTCCTTGGGTACAATGAGCAGTTCTTC
CASSLVFLGYNEQFF
>TRBJ1-1|-|TRBV5-5|-
TGTGCCAGCAGCTTGGAGGGCAGGGCGACTGGAGCTTTCTTT
CASSLEGRATGAFF
>TRBJ1-1|few|TRBV6-1|-
TGTGCCAGCAGTGACAGGGAAGGCACTCTCAACACTGAAGCTTTCTTT
CASSDREGTLNTEAFF
>TRBJ2-1|few|TRBV10-1|-
TGCGCCAGCACCCAGTCGATCGAGCAGTTCTTC
CASTQSIEQFF
>TRBJ1-1|many|TRBV29-1|-
TGCAGCGTTGTTAGGGGCCTGAACACTGAAGCTTTCTTT
CSVVRGLNTEAFF
>TRBJ2-1|-|TRBV12-3/TRBV12-4|TRBD2
TGTGCCAGCACCCGACTAGCGGGAGAGTCCGACAATGAGCAGTTCTTC
CASTRLAGESDNEQFF
>TRBJ1-6|few|TRBV3-1|-
TGTGCCAGCAGCCGTAGAGGGGAATATAATTCACCCCTCCACTTT
CASSRRGEYNSPLHF
>TRBJ2-3|-|TRBV6-1|TRBD1
TGTGCCAGCACCCTAGGACAGGCCCGCACAGATACGCAGTATTTT
CASTLGQARTDTQYF
>TRBJ2-5|-|TRBV7-9|-
TGTGCCAGCAGCCCAGAGGGGGTTCTGGAAGAGACCCAGTACTTC
CASSPEGVLEETQYF
>TRBJ1-6|-|TRBV27|TRBD1
TGTGCCAGCAGCCCGATCCAGGGGGCGCAAGGGACGGGTTCACCCCTCCACTTT
CASSPIQGAQGTGSPLHF
>TRBJ1-5|few|TRBV20-1|-
TGCAGTGCTCGCTCCAAGGGCAATCAGCCCCAGCATTTT
CSARSKGNQPQHF
>TRBJ2-7|many|TRBV27|-
TGTGCCAGCAGTTCCCCCGTGGACGGTAACTACGAGCAGTACTTC
CASSSPVDGNYEQYF
>TRBJ2-2|few|TRBV15|-
TGTGCCACCAGCGACAGGGGCGGGGGCACCGGGGAGCTGTTTTTT
CATSDRGGGTGELFF
>TRBJ1-2|-|TRBV2|-
TGTGCCAGCAGTGACAGCCCCTTTTATGGCTACACCTTC
CASSDSPFYGYTF
>TRBJ2-2|few|TRBV6-2/TRBV6-3|-
TGTGCCAGCAGTTATGGGGGCTCGAACACCGGGGAGCTGTTTTTT
CASSYGGSNTGELFF
>TRBJ1-5|-|TRBV6-1|-
TGTGCCAGCAGTCCTAGGGGTAGAAGCAATCAGCCCCAGCATTTT
CASSPRGRSNQPQHF
>TRBJ2-5|many|TRBV2|TRBD2
TGTGCCAGCGGGACTAGCGGGGTAGCAGAGACCCAGTACTTC
CASGTSGVAETQYF
>TRBJ2-7|few|TRBV30|TRBD2
TGTGCCTGGAGCCTGGGTAGCGGGAGGGCGGGCGAGCAGTACTTC
CAWSLGSGRAGEQYF
>TRBJ2-1|few|TRBV18|-
TGTGCCAGCTCACCATTGAGCCGCGGGACCCCCTACAATGAGCAGTTCTTC
CASSPLSRGTPYNEQFF
>TRBJ1-2|-|TRBV5-4|TRBD1
TGTGCCAGCAGCTTCGGGACAGGAGTGAACTATGGCTACACCTTC
CASSFGTGVNYGYTF
>TRBJ2-7|-|TRBV5-1|-
TGCGCCAGCAGGCCGCCCGCGCAGGTCTACGAGCAGTACTTC
CASRPPAQVYEQYF
>TRBJ2-7|many|TRBV27|TRBD2
TGTGCCAGCAGCGGCGGGGGACGGTCCTACGAGCAGTACTTC
CASSGGGRSYEQYF
>TRBJ1-1|once|TRBV11-1|-
TGTGCCAGCATCCCGTGGTCAGGGCTCACTGAAGCTTTCTTT
CASIPWSGLTEAFF
>TRBJ1-5|-|TRBV19|TRBD1
TGTGCCAGTAGCAACATCCCGGGACAGGGAAGTCAGCCCCAGCATTTT
CASSNIPGQGSQPQHF
>TRBJ2-1|-|TRBV12-3/TRBV12-4|TRBD2
TGTGCCAGCAGTGGTCGGACTAGCGGGAGTAACCCGGTGTTCTTC
CASSGRTSGSNPVFF
>TRBJ1-1|many|TRBV12-3/TRBV12-4|TRBD1
TGTGCCAGCACCACGGACAGGATCCTCCTGGGAACTGAAGCTTTCTTT
CASTTDRILLGTEAFF
>TRBJ2-1|few|TRBV6-1|TRBD2
TGTGCCAGCAGTTCTCGGATTACCGGGGGGTCCAATGAGCAGTTCTTC
CASSSRITGGSNEQFF
>TRBJ2-3|many|TRBV5-1|-
TGCGCCAGCAGCCCCGGGGCAGCCCGAGATACGCAGTATTTT
CASSPGAARDTQYF
>TRBJ1-5|once|TRBV10-3|-
TGTGCCATCAGTGACGGGACCCTCCAGCCCCAGCATTTT
CAISDGTLQPQHF
>TRBJ2-5|-|TRBV5-6|TRBD1
TGTGCCAGCAGCGCCTCCGGGACAGGGGGGCGGGAGACCCAGTACTTC
CASSASGTGGRETQYF
>TRBJ1-4|-|TRBV10-3|TRBD1
TGTGCCATCAGTACAGGGGTTGATGAAAAACTGTTTTTT
CAISTGVDEKLFF